This TCR beta chain was profiled in a study of beta chain features in type 1 diabetes. Study-level results: Moderate yet significant TCRB CDR3 shortening was seen in Type 1 diabetes patients in all four CD4+ subsets.

There are a few counts of this clone. Its matching antigen is unknown. CD45RO/CCR7/CD25/CD127/CD95/CD27 sorting isolated CD4+ naive, central memory, regulatory and stem cell-like memory cells. Populations obtained by sorting all exceeded 95% purity. Sequenced material consisted of expressed TCRB transcripts (all of the isolated RNA was reverse transcribed). Naive, central memory and regulatory T cell samples produced a mean of roughly 3.5 million reads. Produced via immunoSEQ multiplex PCR; TCRdb's table is partial and in-frame only. The sample has about 160,000 clones, about 8.3% seen once. The CDR3 length is 14 residues. The junction had 2 bases not matched to a gene; V was cut back by 3 bases and J by 3 bases. CDR1 and CDR2 from the germline V gene are KGHSH and LQKENI.

The sample taken for sequencing was central memory CD4+ T cells from blood. The TCR sequence derives from a woman between 18 and 30 years old with type 1 diabetes. The V and J genes are TRBV18 and TRBJ2-1, with 7 bases identical to TRBD2. The CDR3 DNA reads as TGTGCCAGCTCACCGACGGGAGGCTACAATGAGCAGTTCTTC. Protein: CASSPTGGYNEQFF.